These 21 T cell receptor beta chains were all obtained from the same sample, sequenced in a study of shared clonotypes between healthy human individuals. The data were produced by immunoSEQ multiplex PCR, yet TCRdb's version contains in-frame clones alone and is incomplete. The sample carries under 850,000 clones, 72% recorded once. The sample was memory CD4+ T cells sorted from blood. Subset in this sample: CD45RA-negative fraction. These receptors were obtained from a woman in her 30s in good health.

This chain connects TRBV18 to TRBJ2-7; TRBD1 aligns across 7 bases. Germline-derived CDR1 and CDR2 are KGHSH and LQKENI. The CDR3 is 12 residues long. With 4 bases clipped from V and 5 bases from J, the junction kept 2 bases outside the gene matches. CDR3 DNA sequence: TGTGCCAGCTCACGACAGGGTGACGAGCAGTACTTC. As protein: CASSRQGDEQYF.

This chain joins TRBV7-8 and TRBJ1-5; D gene uncertain. CDR3 length: 12 amino acids. V was cut by 5 bases and J by 2 bases, with 4 bases left in between. Germline lookup yields CDR1 SGHVS and CDR2 FQNEAQ. DNA of the CDR3: TGTGCCAGCAGCCCCGGCAATCAGCCCCAGCATTTT. Its protein product is CASSPGNQPQHF.

The gene calls are TRBV7-9 and TRBJ1-1, with D possibly being TRBD1 (5 bases). Germline CDR1 SEHNR, CDR2 FQNEAQ (reference sequence). The length of the CDR3 is 14 residues. V dropped 5 bases and J dropped 5 bases, with 15 bases sitting between them. CDR3 nucleotides: TGTGCCAGCAGCCGGAGTTTCTGGGGGACTGAAGCTTTCTTT. Translating it yields CASSRSFWGTEAFF.

The V gene is TRBV6-5, the J gene TRBJ2-7; 9 bases match TRBD2. Germline lookup yields CDR1 MNHEY and CDR2 SVGAGI. The CDR3 loop spans 13 amino acids. The V and J ends lost 6 bases and 4 bases, in that order; junction bases with no gene match: 4. CDR3 nucleotides: TGTGCCAGCAGGAGCGGGGGGCGGTACGAGCAGTACTTC. Its translation: CASRSGGRYEQYF.

The chain carries TRBV2 and TRBJ2-6; D possibly matches TRBD1 or TRBD2 (6 bases each). The CDR3 has 17 amino acids. Germline-derived CDR1 and CDR2 are SNHLY and FYNNEI. Trimming removed 1 base at V and 2 bases at J, with 12 bases between. In DNA form, the CDR3 reads TGTGCCAGCAGTGAAGAGGGTAGGGGGGCTGGGGCCAACGTCCTGACTTTC. Translating gives CASSEEGRGAGANVLTF.

The J gene is TRBJ1-4, the V gene TRBV9; D is uncertain. Germline V gene data show CDR1 as SGDLS and CDR2 as YYNGEE. Trimming stripped 0 bases from V and 2 bases from J, with 8 bases between. This CDR3 region has 15 residues. As DNA, the CDR3 is TGTGCCAGCAGCGTAGTGGCAGGCACTAATGAAAAACTGTTTTTT. This encodes CASSVVAGTNEKLFF.

In this sample, this clone turned up once. V is TRBV5-1 and J is TRBJ2-3, with 15 bases fitting TRBD2. The CDR3 runs 14 residues. Germline CDR1 SGHRS, CDR2 YFSETQ. V lost 4 bases to trimming and J lost 11 bases; unmatched junction nucleotides: 5. The CDR3 coding sequence is TGCGCCAGCAGCATAGGACTAGCGGGAGGGATGCAGTATTTT. Its protein product is CASSIGLAGGMQYF. The variable domain in full, with the rest retrieved from reference TRBV5-1 and TRBJ2-3, is KAGVTQTPRYLIKTRGQQVTLSCSPISGHRSVSWYQQTPGQGLQFLFEYFSETQRNKGNFPGRFSGRQFSNSRSEMNVSTLELGDSALYLCASSIGLAGGMQYFGPGTRLTVL.

This chain links TRBV6-1 with TRBJ2-3; D unresolved. The V and J ends lost 3 bases and 3 bases respectively, with 10 bases between them. The CDR3 loop spans 14 amino acids. Per the germline V gene, CDR1 is MNHNS and CDR2 is SASEGT. The CDR3 nucleotides read TGTGCCAGCAGTGAGCGTATAGTAACAGATACGCAGTATTTT. Translated, it gives CASSERIVTDTQYF.

This chain links TRBV18 with TRBJ2-7, with TRBD1 as a possible D gene (5 bases). V was shortened by 2 bases and J by 3 bases, with 8 bases between the two germline ends. Looked up from germline, CDR1 is KGHSH and CDR2 is LQKENI. This CDR3 spans 13 amino acids. The DNA of the CDR3 is TGTGCCAGCTCACCAGACAGTAACTACGAGCAGTACTTC. It is translated as CASSPDSNYEQYF.

To note about this clone: Other DNA sequences in the same sample also yield this CDR3. The rearrangement uses TRBV18 and TRBJ2-7; 8 bases are shared with TRBD1. The germline gives CDR1 KGHSH, CDR2 LQKENI. Unmatched junction bases numbered 6, after V lost 6 bases and J lost 2 bases. CDR3 size: 14 residues. The CDR3: CASSPRQGTYEQYF. CDR3 coding DNA: TGTGCCAGCTCCCCTCGACAGGGGACCTACGAGCAGTACTTC.

This sequence joins TRBV27 and TRBJ1-1; TRBD1 might be the D (6 bases). This CDR3 is built from 16 residues. Germline V gene data show CDR1 as MNHEY and CDR2 as SMNVEV (reference sequence). V was shortened by 2 bases and J by 3 bases, with 16 bases between the two germline ends. The CDR3 region has the DNA TGTGCCAGCAGTTTAGGGGTGATACAGGGTTACACTGAAGCTTTCTTT. Its protein is CASSLGVIQGYTEAFF.

The chain combines TRBV5-1 with TRBJ1-1; 7 nucleotides agree with TRBD1. There are 11 residues in the CDR3. CDR1 and CDR2 from the germline V gene are SGHRS and YFSETQ. The trim removed 4 bases at V and 14 bases at J, leaving 8 bases unmatched. Here the CDR3 DNA reads TGCGCCAGCAGCATAGACAGGGAGGAGTTCTTT. Translated, it gives CASSIDREEFF.

V is TRBV5-5 and J is TRBJ1-5; D gene uncertain. The CDR3 covers 13 residues. The V gene lost 0 bases and the J gene lost 2 bases, with 3 bases spanning the gap. Germline CDR1 reads SGHKS; CDR2 reads YYEKEE (reference sequence). CDR3 sequence: CASSLVGNQPQHF. CDR3 nucleotide sequence: TGTGCCAGCAGCTTGGTAGGCAATCAGCCCCAGCATTTT.

The chain links TRBV30 to TRBJ2-7, with 9 bases fitting TRBD1. Germline V lookup: CDR1 GTSNPN, CDR2 SVGIG (reference sequence). The CDR3 extends over 14 amino acids. V shed 4 bases, J shed 0 bases, and the junction held 4 bases outside the gene matches. The CDR3 here is CAWTRDRVSYEQYF. In DNA form, the CDR3 reads TGTGCCTGGACCCGGGACAGGGTCTCCTACGAGCAGTACTTC.

This clone has a handful of counts. This chain links TRBV18 with TRBJ2-7; D gene ambiguous. This CDR3 contains 13 residues. Trimming stripped 4 bases from V and 6 bases from J, with 13 bases between. Germline V CDR1 and CDR2: KGHSH, LQKENI. CDR3 in DNA: TGTGCCAGCTCACTCGGGTCGAACGGCGAGCAGTACTTC. Amino acids: CASSLGSNGEQYF.

This clone has ten or more counts. V and J are TRBV19 and TRBJ2-4; a possible D gene is TRBD2 (6 bases). The CDR3 runs to 16 residues. In germline, CDR1 is LNHDA, CDR2 SQIVND (reference sequence). V was pared by 3 bases and J by 6 bases, with 18 bases between. The CDR3: CASSMILGSSGNIQYF. CDR3 coding DNA: TGTGCCAGTAGTATGATCCTCGGGAGTTCTGGAAACATTCAGTACTTC.

This clone was seen a handful of times. Other DNA sequences from this sample encode an identical CDR3 as well. The chain links TRBV5-1 to TRBJ2-7; weak D call: TRBD2 (5 bases). CDR1 is SGHRS, CDR2 YFSETQ, per germline. This CDR3 spans 13 amino acids. Trimming took off 0 bases at V and 2 bases at J, with 6 bases between the two ends. In DNA, the CDR3 is TGCGCCAGCAGCTTGGCGGGAACCTACGAGCAGTACTTC. It is translated as CASSLAGTYEQYF.

The chain combines TRBV27 with TRBJ1-5; D is perhaps TRBD1 (6 bases). Trimming took off 6 bases at V and 3 bases at J, with 15 bases between the two ends. There are 15 residues in the CDR3. Per the germline V gene, CDR1 is MNHEY and CDR2 is SMNVEV (reference sequence). The CDR3 DNA reads TGTGCCAGCAGCGGAGAGTGGGGGGCCAATCAGCCCCAGCATTTT. This gives the protein CASSGEWGANQPQHF.

CDR3: CASSEHLGGYTF. The CDR3 nucleotides read TGTGCCAGCAGTGAACATTTAGGGGGCTACACCTTC. The rearrangement joins TRBV6-1 to TRBJ1-2; the D is unclear. The CDR3 extends over 12 amino acids. Trimming cost V 2 bases and J 8 bases, with 9 bases left between them. Germline CDR1 MNHNS, CDR2 SASEGT.

This clone was detected once. This rearrangement joins TRBV9 to TRBJ1-6; possible D gene TRBD1, 6 bases. V shed 3 bases and J shed 8 bases, with 9 bases lying between them. CDR1 SGDLS and CDR2 YYNGEE come from the germline V gene. CDR3 length: 13 amino acids. As DNA, the CDR3 is TGTGCCAGCAGCGAACACAGGGATTCACCCCTCCACTTT. Its protein product is CASSEHRDSPLHF.

The chain recombines TRBV29-1 with TRBJ2-7; perhaps TRBD1 as D (5 bases). This CDR3 comprises 16 residues. Germline V gene sequence: CDR1 SQVTM, CDR2 ANQGSEA. V was shortened by 5 bases and J by 0 bases, with 20 bases between the two germline ends. In nucleotides, the CDR3 is TGCAGCGTTAAAGGTCTCGGTTCGACAGACTCCTACGAGCAGTACTTC. Encoded protein: CSVKGLGSTDSYEQYF.